Given below is one TCR beta chain in context. The data derive from a study of blood T cell repertoires in COVID-19. TCRdb's table, derived via immunoSEQ multiplex PCR, lists solely in-frame clones and lacks some. The data show about 330,000 clones, roughly 90% seen once. The sequenced material came from peripheral blood. This TCR was sampled from a man younger than 35 who had recovered from COVID-19.

DNA for the CDR3: TGTGCCAGCAGAAGGTCGGGAACTTCGCAGTTCTTC. Its protein is CASRRSGTSQFF. The V gene is TRBV2, the J gene TRBJ2-1, with TRBD2 as a possible D gene (5 bases). Germline CDR1 is SNHLY and CDR2 is FYNNEI. The CDR3 length is 12 residues. Between the trimmed V and J ends, which lost 6 bases and 12 bases, there was a span of 15 bases.